This TCR beta chain was documented in a study of T cells in Graves' hyperthyroidism and ophthalmopathy. Graves' hyperthyroidism is called stable when ophthalmopathy does not progress within 18 months. These patients, aged 18 to 65, had recently diagnosed hyperthyroidism lasting under 2 months. Diagnosis rested on symptoms, serum thyroxine and TRAb, thyroid ultrasound, and orbital computed tomography. The V end was cut by 2 bases, the J end by 2 bases, with 10 bases between. This CDR3 spans 13 amino acids. From germline, CDR1 is DFQATT and CDR2 SNEGSKA (reference sequence). Amplified regions were TCR beta CDR3 sequences from RNA transcripts. HTBI primers were used for first-round RT-PCR of the TCR CDR3. TCRdb itself ran the multiplex PCR reads through MiXCR, one entry per CDR3 protein. Of roughly 380,000 distinct CDR3 sequences in the sample, 11% to 15% were seen once.

The clonotype originates from a woman aged 55-70 years with Graves' hyperthyroidism. The chain couples TRBV20-1 to TRBJ2-7, with D possibly TRBD2 on 6 matching bases. Sequencing input: blood. CDR3 sequence: CSARYSGAYEQYF. The CDR3 DNA is TGCAGTGCTAGATATAGCGGTGCCTACGAGCAGTACTTC.